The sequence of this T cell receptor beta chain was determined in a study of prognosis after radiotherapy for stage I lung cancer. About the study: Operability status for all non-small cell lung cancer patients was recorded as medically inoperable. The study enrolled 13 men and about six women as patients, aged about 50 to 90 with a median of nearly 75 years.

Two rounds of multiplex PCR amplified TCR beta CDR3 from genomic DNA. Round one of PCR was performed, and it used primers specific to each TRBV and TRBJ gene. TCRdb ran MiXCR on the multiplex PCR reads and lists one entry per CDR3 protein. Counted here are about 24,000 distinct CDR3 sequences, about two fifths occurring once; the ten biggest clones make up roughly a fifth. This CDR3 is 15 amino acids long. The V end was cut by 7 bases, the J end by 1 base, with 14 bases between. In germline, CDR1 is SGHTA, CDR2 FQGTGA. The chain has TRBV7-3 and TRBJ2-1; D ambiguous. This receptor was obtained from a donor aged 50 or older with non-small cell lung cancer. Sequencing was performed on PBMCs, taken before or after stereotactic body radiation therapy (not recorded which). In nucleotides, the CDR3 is TGTGCCAGCATCTCCCTTGGTATGTCCTACAATGAGCAGTTCTTC. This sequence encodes CASISLGMSYNEQFF. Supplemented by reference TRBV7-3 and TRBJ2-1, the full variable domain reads GAGVSQTPSNKVTEKGKYVELRCDPISGHTALYWYRQSLGQGPEFLIYFQGTGAADDSGLPNDRFFAVRPEGSVSTLKIQRTERGDSAVYLCASISLGMSYNEQFFGPGTRLTVL.